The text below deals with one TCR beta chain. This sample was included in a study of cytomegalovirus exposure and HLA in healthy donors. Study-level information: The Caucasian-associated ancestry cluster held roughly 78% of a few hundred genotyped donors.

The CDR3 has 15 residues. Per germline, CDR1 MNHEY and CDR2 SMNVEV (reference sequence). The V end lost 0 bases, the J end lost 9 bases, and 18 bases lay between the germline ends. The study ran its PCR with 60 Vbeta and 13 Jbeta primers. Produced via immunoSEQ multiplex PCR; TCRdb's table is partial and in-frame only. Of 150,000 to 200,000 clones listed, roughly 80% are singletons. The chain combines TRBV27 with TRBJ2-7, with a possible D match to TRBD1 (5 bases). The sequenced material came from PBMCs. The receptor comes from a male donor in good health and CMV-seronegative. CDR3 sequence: CASSLSGIRRQGQYF. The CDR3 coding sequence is TGTGCCAGCAGTTTATCGGGGATAAGGCGCCAGGGGCAGTACTTC.